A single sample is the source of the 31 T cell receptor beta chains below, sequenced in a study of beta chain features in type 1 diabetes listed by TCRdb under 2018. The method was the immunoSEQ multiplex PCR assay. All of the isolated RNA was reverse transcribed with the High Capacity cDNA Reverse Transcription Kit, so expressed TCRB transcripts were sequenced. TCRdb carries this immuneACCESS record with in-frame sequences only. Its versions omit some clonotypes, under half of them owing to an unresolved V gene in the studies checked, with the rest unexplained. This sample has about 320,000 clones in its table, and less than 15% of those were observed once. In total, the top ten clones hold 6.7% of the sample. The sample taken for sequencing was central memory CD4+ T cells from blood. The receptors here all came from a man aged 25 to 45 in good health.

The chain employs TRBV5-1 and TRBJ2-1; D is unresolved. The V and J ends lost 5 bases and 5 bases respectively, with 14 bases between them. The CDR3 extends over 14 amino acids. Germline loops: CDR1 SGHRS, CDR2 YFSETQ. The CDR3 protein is CASRVEPRNNEQFF. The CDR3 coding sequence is TGCGCCAGCAGGGTGGAACCCCGTAACAATGAGCAGTTCTTC.

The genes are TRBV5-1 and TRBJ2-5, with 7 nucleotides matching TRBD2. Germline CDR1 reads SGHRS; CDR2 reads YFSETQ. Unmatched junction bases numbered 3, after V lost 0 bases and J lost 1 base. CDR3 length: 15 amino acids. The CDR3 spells CASSLAGGTQETQYF. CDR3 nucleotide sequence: TGCGCCAGCAGCTTGGCGGGGGGTACCCAAGAGACCCAGTACTTC.

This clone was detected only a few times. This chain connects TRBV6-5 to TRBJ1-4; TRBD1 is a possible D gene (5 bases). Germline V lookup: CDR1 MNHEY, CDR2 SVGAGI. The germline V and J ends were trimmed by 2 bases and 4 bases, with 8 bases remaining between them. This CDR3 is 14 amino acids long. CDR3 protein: CASSYGGGNEKLFF. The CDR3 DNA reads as TGTGCCAGCAGTTACGGGGGGGGTAATGAAAAACTGTTTTTT.

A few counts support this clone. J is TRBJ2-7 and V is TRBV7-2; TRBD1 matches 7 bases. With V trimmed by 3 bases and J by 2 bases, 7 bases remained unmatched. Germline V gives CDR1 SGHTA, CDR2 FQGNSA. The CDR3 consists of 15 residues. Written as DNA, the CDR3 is TGTGCCAGCAGCTTTCGCCGGGACAGACCCTACGAGCAGTACTTC. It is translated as CASSFRRDRPYEQYF.

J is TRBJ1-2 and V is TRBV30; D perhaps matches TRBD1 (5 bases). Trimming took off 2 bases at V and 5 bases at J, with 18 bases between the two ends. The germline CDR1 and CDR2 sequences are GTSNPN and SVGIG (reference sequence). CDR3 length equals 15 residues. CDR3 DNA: TGTGCCTGGAGTCCAACCTACCGGACAACTTATGGCTACACCTTC. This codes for CAWSPTYRTTYGYTF.

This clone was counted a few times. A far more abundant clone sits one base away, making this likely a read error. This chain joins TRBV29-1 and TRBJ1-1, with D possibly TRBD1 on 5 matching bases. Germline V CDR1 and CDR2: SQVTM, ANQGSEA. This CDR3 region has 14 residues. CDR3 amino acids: CRAALGGFDTEAFF. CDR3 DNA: TGCAGGGCCGCTTTGGGGGGATTCGACACTGAAGCTTTCTTT.

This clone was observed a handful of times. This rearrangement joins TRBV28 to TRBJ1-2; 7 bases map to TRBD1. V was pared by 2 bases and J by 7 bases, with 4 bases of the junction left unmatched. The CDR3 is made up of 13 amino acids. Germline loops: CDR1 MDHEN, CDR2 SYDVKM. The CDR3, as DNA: TGTGCCAGCAGTTTACAGGGGGGGATTGGCTACACCTTC. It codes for CASSLQGGIGYTF.

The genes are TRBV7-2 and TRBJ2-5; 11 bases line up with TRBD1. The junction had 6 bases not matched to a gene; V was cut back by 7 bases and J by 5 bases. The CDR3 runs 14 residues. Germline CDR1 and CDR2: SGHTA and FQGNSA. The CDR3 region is CASKTGTGGETQYF. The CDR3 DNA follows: TGTGCCAGCAAGACAGGGACAGGGGGGGAGACCCAGTACTTC.

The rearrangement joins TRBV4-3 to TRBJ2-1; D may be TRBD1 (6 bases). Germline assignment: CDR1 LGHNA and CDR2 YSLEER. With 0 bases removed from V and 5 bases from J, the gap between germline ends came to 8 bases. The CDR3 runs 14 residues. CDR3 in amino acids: CASSQDRGNNEQFF. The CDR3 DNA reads TGCGCCAGCAGCCAAGATAGGGGGAACAATGAGCAGTTCTTC.

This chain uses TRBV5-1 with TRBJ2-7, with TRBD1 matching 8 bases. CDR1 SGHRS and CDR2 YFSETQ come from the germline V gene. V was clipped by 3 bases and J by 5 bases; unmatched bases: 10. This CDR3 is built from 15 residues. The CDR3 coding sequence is TGCGCCAGCAGCTGGTCCGGGACAGGAGGGAACGAGCAGTACTTC. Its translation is CASSWSGTGGNEQYF.

CDR3 nucleotides: TGCAGCGTGAGGGAAAAGGGGGCGTCTAATGAAAAACTGTTTTTT. It encodes CSVREKGASNEKLFF. J is TRBJ1-4 and V is TRBV29-1; 7 nucleotides agree with TRBD1. Germline values: CDR1 SQVTM, CDR2 ANQGSEA. J was trimmed by 3 bases and V by 6 bases; bases with no gene match: 10. The CDR3 consists of 15 residues.

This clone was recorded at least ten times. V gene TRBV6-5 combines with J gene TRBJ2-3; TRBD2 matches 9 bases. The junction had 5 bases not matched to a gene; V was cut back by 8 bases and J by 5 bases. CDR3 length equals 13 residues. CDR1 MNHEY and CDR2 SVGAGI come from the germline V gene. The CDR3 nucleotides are TGTGCCAGCTTAGCGGGAGTTGAAGATACGCAGTATTTT. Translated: CASLAGVEDTQYF.

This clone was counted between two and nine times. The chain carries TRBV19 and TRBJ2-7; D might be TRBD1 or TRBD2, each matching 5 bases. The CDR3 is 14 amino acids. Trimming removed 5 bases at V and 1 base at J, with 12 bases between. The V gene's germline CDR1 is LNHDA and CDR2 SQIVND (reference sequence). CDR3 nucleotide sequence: TGTGCCAGTAGTCAACGGGACGGGTCCTACGAGCAGTACTTC. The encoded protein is CASSQRDGSYEQYF.

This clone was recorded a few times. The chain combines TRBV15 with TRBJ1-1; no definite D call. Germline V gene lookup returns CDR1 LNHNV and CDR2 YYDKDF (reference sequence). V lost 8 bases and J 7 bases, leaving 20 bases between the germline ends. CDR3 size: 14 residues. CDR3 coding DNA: TGTGCCACCCTTAAGACCCGCGCGTTTGGTGAAGCTTTCTTT. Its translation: CATLKTRAFGEAFF.

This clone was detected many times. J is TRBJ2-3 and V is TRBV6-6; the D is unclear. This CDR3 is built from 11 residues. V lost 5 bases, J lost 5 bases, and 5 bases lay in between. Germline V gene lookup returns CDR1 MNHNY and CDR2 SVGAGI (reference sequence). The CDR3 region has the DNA TGTGCCAGCAGTCCCGTAGATACGCAGTATTTT. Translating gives CASSPVDTQYF.

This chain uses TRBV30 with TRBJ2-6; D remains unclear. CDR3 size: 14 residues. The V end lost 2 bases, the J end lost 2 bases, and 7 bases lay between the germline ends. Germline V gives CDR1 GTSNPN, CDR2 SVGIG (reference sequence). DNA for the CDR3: TGTGCCTGGAGTATGCATCCTGGGGCCAACGTCCTGACTTTC. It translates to CAWSMHPGANVLTF.

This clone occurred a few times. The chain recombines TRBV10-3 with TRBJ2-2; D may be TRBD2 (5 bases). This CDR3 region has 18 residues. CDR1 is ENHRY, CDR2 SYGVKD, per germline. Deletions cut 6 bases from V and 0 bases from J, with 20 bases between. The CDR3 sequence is CAISQVGGSGTNTGELFF. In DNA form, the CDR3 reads TGTGCCATCAGCCAAGTCGGTGGGAGCGGAACGAACACCGGGGAGCTGTTTTTT.

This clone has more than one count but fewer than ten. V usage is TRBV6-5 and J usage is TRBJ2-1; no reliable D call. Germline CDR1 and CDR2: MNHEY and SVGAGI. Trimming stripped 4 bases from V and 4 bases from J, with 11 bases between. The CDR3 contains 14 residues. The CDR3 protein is CASSSLGSYNEQFF. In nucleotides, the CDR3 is TGTGCCAGCAGTTCCCTCGGGTCTTACAATGAGCAGTTCTTC.

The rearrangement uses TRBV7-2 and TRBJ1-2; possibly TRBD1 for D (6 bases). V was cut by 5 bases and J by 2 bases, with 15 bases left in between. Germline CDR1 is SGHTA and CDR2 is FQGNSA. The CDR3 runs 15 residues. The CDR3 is CASSQSQQGNYGYTF. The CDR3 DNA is TGTGCCAGCAGCCAATCCCAACAGGGAAACTATGGCTACACCTTC.

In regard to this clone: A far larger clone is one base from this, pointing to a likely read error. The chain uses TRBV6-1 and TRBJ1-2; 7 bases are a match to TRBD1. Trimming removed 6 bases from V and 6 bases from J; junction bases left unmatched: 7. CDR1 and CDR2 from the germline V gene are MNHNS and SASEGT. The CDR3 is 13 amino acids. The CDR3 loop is CASREGAGDGYTF. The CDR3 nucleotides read TGTGCCAGCAGGGAGGGGGCGGGGGATGGCTACACCTTC.

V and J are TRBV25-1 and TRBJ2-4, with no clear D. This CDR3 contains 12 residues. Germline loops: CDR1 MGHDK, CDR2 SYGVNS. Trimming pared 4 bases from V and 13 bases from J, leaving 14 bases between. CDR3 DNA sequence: TGTGCCAGCAGTGTTCCCGGATTTCCCCAGTACTTC. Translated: CASSVPGFPQYF.

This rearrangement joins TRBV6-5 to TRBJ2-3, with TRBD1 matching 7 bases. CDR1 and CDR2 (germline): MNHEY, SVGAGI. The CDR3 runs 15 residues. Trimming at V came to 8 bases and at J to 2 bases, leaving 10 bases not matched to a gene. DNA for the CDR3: TGTGCCAGCGACCCCGGGACAGCCCACACAGATACGCAGTATTTT. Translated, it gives CASDPGTAHTDTQYF.

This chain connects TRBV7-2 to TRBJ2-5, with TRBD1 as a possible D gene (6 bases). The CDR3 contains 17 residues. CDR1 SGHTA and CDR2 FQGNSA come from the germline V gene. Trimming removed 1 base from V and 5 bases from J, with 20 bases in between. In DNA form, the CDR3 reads TGTGCCAGCAGCTTAGGAGGGCTAGCCGCCCAGGGGGAGACCCAGTACTTC. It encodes CASSLGGLAAQGETQYF.

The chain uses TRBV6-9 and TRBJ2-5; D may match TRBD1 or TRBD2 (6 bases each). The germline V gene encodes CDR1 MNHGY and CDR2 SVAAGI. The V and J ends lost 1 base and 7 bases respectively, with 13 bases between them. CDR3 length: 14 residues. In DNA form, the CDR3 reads TGTGCCAGCAGTTATTATGGAAGGGGGGCGACCCAGTACTTC. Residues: CASSYYGRGATQYF.

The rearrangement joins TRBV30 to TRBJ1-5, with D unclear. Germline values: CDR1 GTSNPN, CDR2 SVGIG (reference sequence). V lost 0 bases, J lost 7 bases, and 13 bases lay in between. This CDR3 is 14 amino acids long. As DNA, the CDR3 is TGTGCCTGGAGTGTTATCGGGATTGGACAGCCCCAGCATTTT. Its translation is CAWSVIGIGQPQHF.

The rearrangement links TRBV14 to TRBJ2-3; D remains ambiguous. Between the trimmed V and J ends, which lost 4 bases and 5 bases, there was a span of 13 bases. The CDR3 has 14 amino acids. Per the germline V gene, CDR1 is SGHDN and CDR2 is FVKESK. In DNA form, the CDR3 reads TGTGCCAGCAGCCGGCCCGGTAGAGGAGATACGCAGTATTTT. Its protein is CASSRPGRGDTQYF. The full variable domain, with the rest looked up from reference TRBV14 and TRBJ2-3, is EAGVTQFPSHSVIEKGQTVTLRCDPISGHDNLYWYRRVMGKEIKFLLHFVKESKQDESGMPNNRFLAERTGGTYSTLKVQPAELEDSGVYFCASSRPGRGDTQYFGPGTRLTVL.

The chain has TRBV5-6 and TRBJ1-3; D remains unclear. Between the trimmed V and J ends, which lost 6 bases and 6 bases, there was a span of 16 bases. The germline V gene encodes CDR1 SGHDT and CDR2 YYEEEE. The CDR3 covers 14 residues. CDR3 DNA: TGTGCCAGCACCCCATCGGGGAGTTTAAACACCATATATTTT. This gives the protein CASTPSGSLNTIYF.

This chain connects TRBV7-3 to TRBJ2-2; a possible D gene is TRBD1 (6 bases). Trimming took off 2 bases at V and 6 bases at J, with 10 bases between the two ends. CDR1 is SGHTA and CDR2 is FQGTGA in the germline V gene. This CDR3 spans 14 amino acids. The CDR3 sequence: CASSLAPGAGELFF. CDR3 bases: TGTGCCAGCAGCTTAGCCCCAGGGGCCGGGGAGCTGTTTTTT. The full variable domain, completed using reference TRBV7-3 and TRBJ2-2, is GAGVSQTPSNKVTEKGKYVELRCDPISGHTALYWYRQSLGQGPEFLIYFQGTGAADDSGLPNDRFFAVRPEGSVSTLKIQRTERGDSAVYLCASSLAPGAGELFFGEGSRLTVL.

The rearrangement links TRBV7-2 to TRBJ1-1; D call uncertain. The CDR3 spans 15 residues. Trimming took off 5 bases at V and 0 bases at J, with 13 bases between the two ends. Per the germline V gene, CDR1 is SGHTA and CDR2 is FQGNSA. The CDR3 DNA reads TGTGCCAGCAGCCCAAACGGGGTCTTGAACACTGAAGCTTTCTTT. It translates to CASSPNGVLNTEAFF.

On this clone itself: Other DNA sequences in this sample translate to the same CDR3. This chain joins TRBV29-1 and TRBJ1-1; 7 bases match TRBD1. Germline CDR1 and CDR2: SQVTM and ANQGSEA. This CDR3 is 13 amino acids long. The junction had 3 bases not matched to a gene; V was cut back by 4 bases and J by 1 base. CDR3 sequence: CSVGQGPNTEAFF. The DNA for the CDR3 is TGCAGCGTTGGACAGGGCCCGAACACTGAAGCTTTCTTT.

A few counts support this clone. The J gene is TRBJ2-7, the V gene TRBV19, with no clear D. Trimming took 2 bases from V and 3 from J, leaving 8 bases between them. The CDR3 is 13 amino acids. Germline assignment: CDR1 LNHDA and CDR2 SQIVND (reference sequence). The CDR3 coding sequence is TGTGCCAGTAGTATAACGATCAACTACGAGCAGTACTTC. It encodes CASSITINYEQYF.